The 8 T cell receptor beta chains presented below share a single source sample, sequenced in a study of technical replicates of blood from a few donors. Clones were read by immunoSEQ multiplex PCR, and TCRdb kept only the in-frame ones, dropping some. The sample has 60,000 or so clones, almost 97% seen once; the top ten hold approximately 0.18%. The sequencing input was T cells isolated from PBMCs. The receptors derive from a human donor in good health.

Turning to this clone: Distinct nucleotide sequences in the sample also encode this CDR3. The chain links TRBV9 to TRBJ2-6; the D gene is possibly TRBD2 (5 bases). CDR1 and CDR2 from the germline V gene are SGDLS and YYNGEE. This CDR3 spans 15 amino acids. Trimming removed 0 bases at V and 1 base at J, with 5 bases between. The chain's CDR3 is CASSVAGSGANVLTF. The CDR3 region has the DNA TGTGCCAGCAGCGTAGCGGGGTCTGGGGCCAACGTCCTGACTTTC.

The chain recombines TRBV7-9 with TRBJ2-7; the match to TRBD2 covers 7 bases. Germline values: CDR1 SEHNR, CDR2 FQNEAQ (reference sequence). The trim removed 8 bases at V and 0 bases at J, leaving 4 bases unmatched. The CDR3 is 13 amino acids. For the CDR3, the DNA is TGTGCCAGCGGGGGGGATGGCTCCTACGAGCAGTACTTC. It encodes CASGGDGSYEQYF.

The gene calls are TRBV11-3 and TRBJ2-1; 9 nucleotides line up with TRBD1. The CDR3 runs to 15 residues. Germline V lookup: CDR1 SGHNT, CDR2 YENEEA. V was pared by 5 bases and J by 8 bases, with 10 bases of the junction left unmatched. CDR3 sequence: CASSPGTGKIYEQFF. DNA of the CDR3: TGTGCCAGCAGCCCCGGGACAGGGAAGATATATGAGCAGTTCTTC.

Only one count was recorded for this clone. This chain connects TRBV10-2 to TRBJ2-3; D unresolved. Germline loops: CDR1 WSHSY, CDR2 SAAADI. The CDR3 has 15 residues. Deletions cut 0 bases from V and 1 base from J, with 8 bases between. CDR3 in amino acids: CASSESNQGTDTQYF. In nucleotides, the CDR3 is TGCGCCAGCAGTGAGTCGAATCAGGGCACAGATACGCAGTATTTT.

The genes are TRBV7-9 and TRBJ1-1, with TRBD1 matching 7 bases. Looked up from germline, CDR1 is SEHNR and CDR2 is FQNEAQ (reference sequence). J gave up 8 bases and V 4 bases, and 4 bases lay outside the gene matches. The CDR3 is 12 amino acids. For the CDR3, the DNA is TGTGCCAGCAGCTATGAGGACAGGGAAGCTTTCTTT. Translating it yields CASSYEDREAFF.

About this clone: The same CDR3 is also encoded by other DNA sequences in this sample. The genes are TRBV29-1 and TRBJ1-1; 7 bases are a match to TRBD1. The V gene end was trimmed by 1 base and the J gene end by 5 bases; junction bases not matched to a gene: 4. The germline V gene has CDR1 SQVTM and CDR2 ANQGSEA. The CDR3 contains 13 residues. DNA of the CDR3: TGCAGCGTTGAAGGACAGGGTGGAACTGAAGCTTTCTTT. It yields the protein CSVEGQGGTEAFF.

The rearrangement joins TRBV6-6 to TRBJ1-6; a weak D match, TRBD1 (5 bases). Trimming took 6 bases from V and 9 from J, leaving 15 bases between them. This CDR3 is built from 14 residues. Germline V gene sequence: CDR1 MNHNY, CDR2 SVGAGI (reference sequence). CDR3 sequence: CASRGRPGGSPLHF. Here the CDR3 DNA reads TGTGCCAGCAGGGGGCGACCCGGGGGTTCACCCCTCCACTTT.

The chain has TRBV7-8 and TRBJ1-1, with a weak D call TRBD1 (5 bases). Germline values: CDR1 SGHVS, CDR2 FQNEAQ. This CDR3 spans 14 amino acids. Trimming shortened V by 7 bases and J by 2 bases, and 14 bases separated the two germline ends. CDR3 in amino acids: CASMETEFNTEAFF. The CDR3 region has the DNA TGTGCCAGCATGGAGACAGAGTTTAACACTGAAGCTTTCTTT.